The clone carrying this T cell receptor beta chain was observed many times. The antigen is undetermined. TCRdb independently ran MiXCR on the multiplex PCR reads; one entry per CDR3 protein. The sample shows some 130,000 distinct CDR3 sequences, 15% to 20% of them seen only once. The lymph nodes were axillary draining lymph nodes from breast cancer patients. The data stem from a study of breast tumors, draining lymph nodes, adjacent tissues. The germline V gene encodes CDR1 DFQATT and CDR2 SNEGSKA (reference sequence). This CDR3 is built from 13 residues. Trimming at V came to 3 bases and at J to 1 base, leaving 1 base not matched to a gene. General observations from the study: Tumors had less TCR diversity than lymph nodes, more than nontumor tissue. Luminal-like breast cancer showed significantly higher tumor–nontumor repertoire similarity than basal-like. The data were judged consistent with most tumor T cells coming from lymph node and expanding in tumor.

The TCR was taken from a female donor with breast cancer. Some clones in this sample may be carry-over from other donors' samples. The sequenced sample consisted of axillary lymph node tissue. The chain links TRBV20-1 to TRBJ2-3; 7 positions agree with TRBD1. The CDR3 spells CSASRGRTDTQYF. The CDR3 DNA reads TGCAGTGCTAGTAGGGGGCGCACAGATACGCAGTATTTT.